These 9 T cell receptor beta chains were all obtained from the same sample, sequenced in a study of T cell responses to AZD1222 COVID-19 vaccine. Only in-frame clones appear in the TCRdb table, and some are missing; sequencing was by immunoSEQ multiplex PCR. The sample holds approximately 77,000 clones, more than 90% seen once. Sequences were derived from peripheral blood, sampled 28 days after the second AZD1222 dose. Receptors originate from an adult who received the AZD1222 COVID-19 vaccine.

V and J are TRBV5-5 and TRBJ2-7; D tentatively reads TRBD1 or TRBD2 (6 bases each). This CDR3 region has 15 residues. Germline CDR1 is SGHKS and CDR2 is YYEKEE (reference sequence). V was pared by 3 bases and J by 4 bases, with 17 bases between. The CDR3 protein is CASSSQGGFRYEQYF. Written as DNA, the CDR3 is TGTGCCAGCAGCTCACAGGGAGGCTTTCGGTACGAGCAGTACTTC.

This chain connects TRBV9 to TRBJ1-2; D is uncertain. V gave up 0 bases and J gave up 3 bases, with 15 bases separating them. Germline CDR1 reads SGDLS; CDR2 reads YYNGEE. CDR3 size: 16 residues. CDR3 coding DNA: TGTGCCAGCAGCGTAGCTCCAACACAGAGCTACTATGGCTACACCTTC. Its protein is CASSVAPTQSYYGYTF.

The rearrangement joins TRBV4-2 to TRBJ1-5; D remains ambiguous. Trimming left V 0 bases short and J 1 base short, with 7 bases between. The CDR3 consists of 15 residues. Germline V gene sequence: CDR1 LGHNA, CDR2 YNFKEQ. The CDR3 sequence is CASSQDSGSNQPQHF. The CDR3 coding sequence is TGTGCCAGCAGCCAAGACTCGGGAAGCAATCAGCCCCAGCATTTT.

This sequence joins TRBV28 and TRBJ2-1, with unresolved D. Germline CDR1 reads MDHEN; CDR2 reads SYDVKM. V was pared by 5 bases and J by 6 bases, with 17 bases between. The CDR3 spans 15 residues. The DNA of the CDR3 is TGTGCCAGCAGTCGACACTCGATTGGGTTCAATGAGCAGTTCTTC. Encoded protein: CASSRHSIGFNEQFF.

This rearrangement joins TRBV4-1 to TRBJ1-1; no definite D call. Trimming cost V 3 bases and J 9 bases, with 8 bases left between them. CDR3 length: 11 residues. Germline CDR1 MGHRA, CDR2 YSYEKL. CDR3 residues: CASSHWLKAFF. The CDR3 nucleotides read TGCGCCAGCAGCCACTGGCTTAAAGCTTTCTTT.

The chain is built from TRBV5-1 and TRBJ1-5, with unresolved D. CDR1 SGHRS and CDR2 YFSETQ come from the germline V gene. CDR3 length equals 12 residues. The germline V and J ends were trimmed by 8 bases and 3 bases, with 9 bases remaining between them. The CDR3: CARTNPNQPQHF. In DNA, the CDR3 is TGCGCCAGGACGAACCCCAATCAGCCCCAGCATTTT.

The V gene is TRBV27, the J gene TRBJ1-2; unclear D gene. CDR1 is MNHEY, CDR2 SMNVEV, per germline (reference sequence). The CDR3 sequence is 14 residues long. Trimming stripped 6 bases from V and 5 bases from J, with 16 bases between. The CDR3 DNA sequence: TGTGCCAGCAGGCCCGCGGGCGACGGGTATGGCTACACCTTC. This gives the protein CASRPAGDGYGYTF.

V usage is TRBV14 and J usage is TRBJ2-7; TRBD1 or TRBD2 may be the D gene (5 bases each). This CDR3 region has 11 residues. Deletions cut 4 bases from V and 6 bases from J, with 7 bases between. Germline CDR1 SGHDN, CDR2 FVKESK. CDR3 region: CASSLGTEQYF. The CDR3 DNA follows: TGTGCCAGCAGCCTCGGGACCGAGCAGTACTTC.

The chain carries TRBV7-9 and TRBJ1-1, with D uncertain. V lost 5 bases and J 1 base, leaving 11 bases between the germline ends. CDR1 and CDR2 from the germline V gene are SEHNR and FQNEAQ (reference sequence). This CDR3 contains 14 residues. CDR3 in DNA: TGTGCCAGCAGCCGTTATGAGGGGAACACTGAAGCTTTCTTT. It yields the protein CASSRYEGNTEAFF.